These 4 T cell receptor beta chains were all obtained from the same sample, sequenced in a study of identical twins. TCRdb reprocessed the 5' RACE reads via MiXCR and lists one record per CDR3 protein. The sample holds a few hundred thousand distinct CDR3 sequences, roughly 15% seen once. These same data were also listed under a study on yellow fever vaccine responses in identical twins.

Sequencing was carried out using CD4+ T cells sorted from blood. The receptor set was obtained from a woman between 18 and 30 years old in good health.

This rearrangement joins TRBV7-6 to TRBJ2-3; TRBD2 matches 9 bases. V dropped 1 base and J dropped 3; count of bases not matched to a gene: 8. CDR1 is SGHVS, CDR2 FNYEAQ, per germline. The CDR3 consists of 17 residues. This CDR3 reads CASSLGLRGGITDTQYF. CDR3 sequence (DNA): TGTGCCAGCAGCTTAGGGTTGCGGGGGGGAATAACAGATACGCAGTATTTT.

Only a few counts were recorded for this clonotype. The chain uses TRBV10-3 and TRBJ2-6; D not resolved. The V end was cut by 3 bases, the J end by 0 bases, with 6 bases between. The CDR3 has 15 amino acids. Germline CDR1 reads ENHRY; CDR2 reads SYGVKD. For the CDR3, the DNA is TGTGCCATCAGTGACCGGTCCTCTGGGGCCAACGTCCTGACTTTC. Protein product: CAISDRSSGANVLTF.

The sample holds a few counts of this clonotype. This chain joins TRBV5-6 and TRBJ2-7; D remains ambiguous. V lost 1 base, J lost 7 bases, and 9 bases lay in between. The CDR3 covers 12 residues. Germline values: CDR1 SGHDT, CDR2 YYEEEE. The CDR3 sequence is CASSLSPSEQYF. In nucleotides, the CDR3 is TGTGCCAGCAGCTTGTCCCCGTCTGAGCAGTACTTC.

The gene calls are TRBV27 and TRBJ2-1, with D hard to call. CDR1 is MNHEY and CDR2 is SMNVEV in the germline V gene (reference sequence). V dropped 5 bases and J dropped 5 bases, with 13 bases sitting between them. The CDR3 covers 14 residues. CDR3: CASSPLTGNNEQFF. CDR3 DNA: TGTGCCAGCAGTCCCCTGACTGGAAACAATGAGCAGTTCTTC.